This entry features one TCR beta chain sequence. Original methodology: Counts of nucleated cells, estimated from reference gene primer amplification, were obtained. Only in-frame clones appear in the TCRdb table, and some are missing; sequencing was by immunoSEQ multiplex PCR. That table gives V, J and clone size, and the DNA gave D and trimming. This sample has under 60,000 clones; about nine tenths occur once, and the top ten carry 1.5% to 2%. The sample belongs to a study of blood T cell repertoires in COVID-19. Overall study context: Acute-phase and convalescent COVID-19 samples originated in the United States, Italy and Spain.

The CDR3 loop spans 17 amino acids. The germline CDR1 and CDR2 sequences are PRHDT and FYEKMQ (reference sequence). V gave up 0 bases and J gave up 0 bases, with 12 bases separating them. The V and J genes are TRBV13 and TRBJ1-3; D gene ambiguous. Source material: peripheral blood. This sequence originates from a man aged 60-69 years with acute or convalescent COVID-19. This CDR3 reads CASSLGLSGDSGNTIYF. The CDR3 nucleotides read TGTGCCAGCAGCTTAGGCCTATCCGGGGACTCTGGAAACACCATATATTTT.